The following is a T cell receptor (beta chain) sequence with its context. Its antigen is not known. TCRdb fed the 5' RACE reads into MiXCR, producing one record per CDR3 protein. The sample lists 350,000 to 500,000 distinct CDR3 sequences; 18% were seen once. The source of the sample is a study of T-cell memory formation after mild COVID-19. Turning to the study itself: TCR clusters mostly belonged to single donors.

Study results and caveats: Certain responding clones were present in pre-infection memory, suggesting participation of cross-reactive memory. From day 15 to 85, contracting clones were balanced between CD4 and CD8, whereas later expanders leaned toward CD4+. Mainly in CM and EM were contracting CD4+ clones; CD8+ were in EMRA.

Germline V CDR1 and CDR2: KGHDR, SFDVKD. Between the trimmed V and J ends, which lost 5 bases and 6 bases, there was a span of 19 bases. CDR3 length equals 16 residues. The sequence derives from a young man who had mild COVID-19 (a few samples of this study predate the infection). Cell type and time point are not known. The rearrangement links TRBV24-1 to TRBJ2-1, with TRBD2 as a possible D gene (5 bases). The sample was PBMCs or a T cell subset sorted from them (not recorded which). This chain's CDR3 is CATSGRSAGESNEQFF. Written as DNA, the CDR3 is TGTGCCACCAGTGGTAGAAGCGCCGGGGAGAGCAATGAGCAGTTCTTC.